One and the same sample provided the 9 T cell receptor beta chains below, sequenced in a study of OX40 agonist ivuxolimab in advanced cancers. Repertoires were generated with immunoSEQ multiplex PCR, while TCRdb's copy carries only in-frame clones and drops some. The profile covers some 17,000 clones, with approximately 84% appearing a single time and about 25% taken by the ten largest. Sequenced here: CD4+ or CD8+ T cells sorted from blood, sampled in a trial of the OX40 agonist ivuxolimab. Receptors originate from an adult with an advanced solid tumor such as melanoma, head and neck, liver or kidney cancer.

V and J are TRBV29-1 and TRBJ1-1; a weak D match, TRBD1 (5 bases). Germline V lookup: CDR1 SQVTM, CDR2 ANQGSEA. V lost 2 bases and J lost 5, with 12 bases in between. The CDR3 extends over 13 amino acids. This chain's CDR3 is CSVEQGTGTEAFF. CDR3 in DNA: TGCAGCGTTGAACAGGGTACGGGGACTGAAGCTTTCTTT. Drawing the rest from reference TRBV29-1 and TRBJ1-1, the complete variable domain is SAVISQKPSRDICQRGTSLTIQCQVDSQVTMMFWYRQQPGQSLTLIATANQGSEATYESGFVIDKFPISRPNLTFSTLTVSNMSPEDSSIYLCSVEQGTGTEAFFGQGTRLTVV.

This clone was seen once. The chain uses TRBV5-6 and TRBJ2-1; 13 bases agree with TRBD2. The CDR3 has 15 residues. Unmatched junction bases numbered 1, after V lost 2 bases and J lost 5 bases. Germline loops: CDR1 SGHDT, CDR2 YYEEEE. CDR3 nucleotide sequence: TGTGCCAGCAGCTTCGGACTAGCGGGGGACAATGAGCAGTTCTTC. Its translation: CASSFGLAGDNEQFF.

This chain links TRBV4-1 with TRBJ1-1, with unresolved D. V lost 2 bases and J lost 0, with 10 bases in between. This CDR3 is built from 15 residues. The germline V gene encodes CDR1 MGHRA and CDR2 YSYEKL. In nucleotides, the CDR3 is TGCGCCAGCAGCCAATCAATAACACTGAACACTGAAGCTTTCTTT. Translating it yields CASSQSITLNTEAFF.

The genes are TRBV27 and TRBJ1-2; 10 nucleotides match TRBD1. The V gene's germline CDR1 is MNHEY and CDR2 SMNVEV (reference sequence). The CDR3 has 16 amino acids. Germline trimming cut 5 bases from V and 4 bases from J; bases unmatched to any gene: 10. The CDR3 is CASSVVRTGGTYGYTF. The DNA of the CDR3 is TGTGCCAGCAGTGTCGTGAGGACAGGGGGAACCTATGGCTACACCTTC.

CDR3 sequence reads: CASSLVGGYHRLGSGYTF. In nucleotides, the CDR3 is TGTGCCAGCAGTTTAGTCGGCGGGTATCACAGGTTGGGTTCTGGCTACACCTTC. The chain uses TRBV27 and TRBJ1-2, with a weak D call TRBD1 (5 bases). The CDR3 contains 18 residues. The V gene's germline CDR1 is MNHEY and CDR2 SMNVEV (reference sequence). Between the trimmed V and J ends, which lost 2 bases and 7 bases, there was a span of 26 bases.

J is TRBJ1-5 and V is TRBV9; no firm D call. The CDR3 covers 13 residues. The V end was cut by 4 bases, the J end by 0 bases, with 5 bases between. CDR1 and CDR2 from the germline V gene are SGDLS and YYNGEE. CDR3 sequence: CASSPDSNQPQHF. In DNA, the CDR3 is TGTGCCAGCAGCCCAGATAGCAATCAGCCCCAGCATTTT.

This sequence joins TRBV4-1 and TRBJ1-1; 7 bases fit TRBD1. Germline CDR1 MGHRA, CDR2 YSYEKL. J lost 3 bases, V lost 6 bases, and 13 bases had no gene match. The CDR3 has 16 amino acids. The CDR3 loop reads CASRHSLDREDTEAFF. The CDR3 DNA is TGCGCCAGCAGGCACTCCTTAGACAGGGAGGACACTGAAGCTTTCTTT.

Only a few counts were recorded for this clone. The genes are TRBV7-9 and TRBJ2-1; D unclear. The CDR3 has 16 amino acids. Germline V lookup: CDR1 SEHNR, CDR2 FQNEAQ (reference sequence). The germline V and J ends were trimmed by 6 bases and 2 bases, with 17 bases remaining between them. CDR3 nucleotide sequence: TGTGCCAGCAGGTCCGACCGGGCGCCCACCTACAATGAGCAGTTCTTC. This codes for CASRSDRAPTYNEQFF. The variable domain in full, with the rest retrieved from reference TRBV7-9 and TRBJ2-1, is DTGVSQNPRHKITKRGQNVTFRCDPISEHNRLYWYRQTLGQGPEFLTYFQNEAQLEKSRLLSDRFSAERPKGSFSTLEIQRTEQGDSAMYLCASRSDRAPTYNEQFFGPGTRLTVL.

This sequence joins TRBV19 and TRBJ1-5; D call uncertain. The CDR3 has 9 residues. Germline CDR1 is LNHDA and CDR2 is SQIVND (reference sequence). V lost 10 bases, J lost 6 bases, and 4 bases lay in between. This CDR3 is CAKGQPQHF. CDR3 DNA: TGTGCCAAGGGTCAGCCCCAGCATTTT.